The clone carrying this T cell receptor (beta chain) has a handful of counts. These data belong to a study of blood T cell repertoires in COVID-19. Here immunoSEQ multiplex PCR was the method, and the copy in TCRdb shows in-frame clones only, minus some. The profile shows about 190,000 clones, just under 80% of them singletons. The CDR3 has 14 amino acids. Germline lookup yields CDR1 SQVTM and CDR2 ANQGSEA. J lost 4 bases, V lost 8 bases, and 13 bases had no gene match. Sequencing input: peripheral blood. The receptor comes from an elderly woman with active or convalescent COVID-19. The chain carries TRBV29-1 and TRBJ1-2; 7 nucleotides line up with TRBD1. The CDR3, as DNA: TGCAGCTTCAAAGGGGGACAGAGTTCCTATGGCTACACCTTC. Its translation: CSFKGGQSSYGYTF.